The sequence of this T cell receptor (beta chain) was determined in a study of T cell clones after liver transplantation. Germline V gene sequence: CDR1 MNHEY, CDR2 SVGAGI. This CDR3 comprises 15 residues. After removal of 10 bases from V and 8 bases from J, the junction contained 17 bases not matched to a gene. Sequencing used immunoSEQ multiplex PCR; TCRdb keeps in-frame clones, though not all of them. The sample records tens of thousands of clones, approximately 82% being singletons. This chain joins TRBV6-5 and TRBJ1-2, with TRBD1 matching over 9 bases. The sequencing used CD4+ T cells from blood, collected at the 22-month timepoint. The source of this sequence is a human patient who received a liver transplant. The T cells may come from the graft donor. CDR3 nucleotide sequence: TGTGCCACCGACGGTGGGGGGACAGGGAATCGGGGCTACACCTTC. It specifies CATDGGGTGNRGYTF.